These T cell receptor beta chains were read from a single sample in a study of shared clonotypes between healthy human individuals. Clones were sequenced by immunoSEQ multiplex PCR, and TCRdb holds only the in-frame ones, with some missing. The sample lists 2,500,000 or so clones, roughly 92% occurring once. The sequenced sample consisted of naive CD4+ T cells from PBMCs. Receptors originate from a man aged 18 to 30 in good health. Some clones in this sample may be carry-over from other donors' samples. CDR3s include the opening cysteine and the closing phenylalanine or tryptophan. The order of the fields is clone size, J gene, V gene, D gene, CDR3 protein, CDR3 DNA. The D gene is left open where the match is weak. Part of the rows lack a size; the others show once, few, many or a class for expanded clones.

abundance: .; j_gene: TRBJ1-1; v_gene: TRBV7-2; d_gene: .; CDR3aa: CASSRRGGGLGLNTEAFF; CDR3nt: TGTGCCAGCAGCCGACGTGGTGGAGGGCTCGGTTTGAACACTGAAGCTTTCTTT
abundance: .; j_gene: TRBJ1-3; v_gene: TRBV29-1; d_gene: .; CDR3aa: CSVRDKYSGNTIYF; CDR3nt: TGCAGCGTAAGGGACAAATACTCTGGAAACACCATATATTTT
abundance: once; j_gene: TRBJ2-6; v_gene: TRBV6-4; d_gene: .; CDR3aa: CASSQENSGANVLTF; CDR3nt: TGTGCCAGCAGTCAGGAGAACTCTGGGGCCAACGTCCTGACTTTC
abundance: .; j_gene: TRBJ2-3; v_gene: TRBV6-4; d_gene: TRBD2; CDR3aa: CASSDIAGGTDTQYF; CDR3nt: TGTGCCAGCAGTGACATAGCGGGGGGCACAGATACGCAGTATTTT
abundance: .; j_gene: TRBJ2-7; v_gene: TRBV12-5; d_gene: .; CDR3aa: CASGKRWGDYEQYF; CDR3nt: TGTGCTAGTGGTAAAAGGTGGGGGGACTACGAGCAGTACTTC
abundance: .; j_gene: TRBJ2-1; v_gene: TRBV7-3; d_gene: .; CDR3aa: CASSLGTSFYNEQFF; CDR3nt: TGTGCCAGCAGCCTAGGGACATCATTCTACAATGAGCAGTTCTTC
abundance: .; j_gene: TRBJ1-3; v_gene: TRBV6-8; d_gene: .; CDR3aa: CASSYPRGEGNTIYF; CDR3nt: TGTGCCAGCAGTTACCCCCGGGGGGAAGGAAACACCATATATTTT
abundance: .; j_gene: TRBJ2-4; v_gene: TRBV18; d_gene: .; CDR3aa: CASSPLERNIQYF; CDR3nt: TGTGCCAGCTCACCCCTTGAGCGGAACATTCAGTACTTC
abundance: .; j_gene: TRBJ1-2; v_gene: TRBV14; d_gene: .; CDR3aa: CASSQDRGGGYTF; CDR3nt: TGTGCCAGCAGCCAAGATCGAGGCGGGGGCTACACCTTC
abundance: .; j_gene: TRBJ2-2; v_gene: TRBV19; d_gene: .; CDR3aa: CASSILAGNTGELFF; CDR3nt: TGTGCCAGTAGTATTTTGGCAGGGAACACCGGGGAGCTGTTTTTT
abundance: .; j_gene: TRBJ2-7; v_gene: TRBV5-1; d_gene: TRBD2; CDR3aa: CASSSLAGGTYEQYF; CDR3nt: TGCGCCAGCAGCTCGCTAGCGGGTGGGACCTACGAGCAGTACTTC
abundance: .; j_gene: TRBJ2-7; v_gene: TRBV4-1; d_gene: TRBD1; CDR3aa: CASDRDRVSYEQYF; CDR3nt: TGCGCCAGTGACCGGGACAGGGTTTCCTACGAGCAGTACTTC
abundance: .; j_gene: TRBJ1-4; v_gene: TRBV5-1; d_gene: TRBD1; CDR3aa: CASSLTTGVLEKLFF; CDR3nt: TGCGCCAGCAGCCTGACAACAGGGGTTTTGGAAAAACTGTTTTTT
abundance: .; j_gene: TRBJ2-7; v_gene: TRBV19; d_gene: .; CDR3aa: CATYRLYEQYF; CDR3nt: TGTGCCACCTACAGGCTATACGAGCAGTACTTC
abundance: .; j_gene: TRBJ1-1; v_gene: TRBV5-6; d_gene: TRBD1; CDR3aa: CASSWQGADTEAFF; CDR3nt: TGTGCCAGCAGCTGGCAGGGGGCAGACACTGAAGCTTTCTTT
abundance: .; j_gene: TRBJ2-1; v_gene: TRBV7-3; d_gene: .; CDR3aa: CASSLRGTPDNEQFF; CDR3nt: TGTGCCAGCAGCTTACGCGGAACCCCTGACAATGAGCAGTTCTTC
abundance: .; j_gene: TRBJ1-3; v_gene: TRBV5-1; d_gene: TRBD1; CDR3aa: CASSLGTDRFSGNTIYF; CDR3nt: TGCGCCAGCAGCTTAGGGACAGACCGTTTCTCTGGAAACACCATATATTTT
abundance: .; j_gene: TRBJ1-2; v_gene: TRBV7-2; d_gene: .; CDR3aa: CASSLGGINYGYTF; CDR3nt: TGTGCCAGCAGCTTAGGGGGCATCAACTATGGCTACACCTTC
abundance: .; j_gene: TRBJ1-2; v_gene: TRBV5-5; d_gene: .; CDR3aa: CASSEAAGEDGYTF; CDR3nt: TGTGCCAGCAGCGAGGCGGCAGGGGAGGATGGCTACACCTTC
abundance: .; j_gene: TRBJ2-7; v_gene: TRBV19; d_gene: TRBD2; CDR3aa: CASSISGRSYEQYF; CDR3nt: TGTGCCAGTAGTATCAGCGGGAGGTCCTACGAGCAGTACTTC
abundance: .; j_gene: TRBJ2-7; v_gene: TRBV7-2; d_gene: TRBD1; CDR3aa: CASSPYPRGYYEQYF; CDR3nt: TGTGCCAGCAGCCCTTATCCCAGGGGGTACTACGAGCAGTACTTC
abundance: .; j_gene: TRBJ2-1; v_gene: TRBV28; d_gene: .; CDR3aa: CASSFTGHLTGEQFF; CDR3nt: TGTGCCAGCAGTTTCACGGGACACCTAACGGGTGAGCAGTTCTTC
abundance: .; j_gene: TRBJ2-1; v_gene: TRBV19; d_gene: TRBD2; CDR3aa: CASKETSGAYNEQFF; CDR3nt: TGTGCCAGTAAAGAGACTAGCGGGGCTTACAATGAGCAGTTCTTC
abundance: .; j_gene: TRBJ2-7; v_gene: TRBV13; d_gene: TRBD2; CDR3aa: CASSPGGLAGTYEQYF; CDR3nt: TGTGCCAGCAGCCCCGGGGGGCTAGCGGGAACCTACGAGCAGTACTTC
abundance: once; j_gene: TRBJ2-5; v_gene: TRBV2; d_gene: .; CDR3aa: CASSEAGTGSQETQYF; CDR3nt: TGTGCCAGCAGTGAAGCGGGTACAGGCAGCCAAGAGACCCAGTACTTC
abundance: .; j_gene: TRBJ1-2; v_gene: TRBV5-1; d_gene: .; CDR3aa: CASSAPPENYGYTF; CDR3nt: TGCGCCAGCAGCGCCCCCCCAGAAAACTATGGCTACACCTTC
abundance: .; j_gene: TRBJ1-1; v_gene: TRBV7-9; d_gene: TRBD1; CDR3aa: CASSSGQGESTEAFF; CDR3nt: TGTGCCAGCAGTTCGGGACAGGGGGAGAGTACTGAAGCTTTCTTT
abundance: .; j_gene: TRBJ1-1; v_gene: TRBV27; d_gene: .; CDR3aa: CASRQLNTEAFF; CDR3nt: TGTGCCAGCAGGCAGCTGAACACTGAAGCTTTCTTT